This T cell receptor beta chain was recovered during a study of T-cell reconstitution after alpha-beta-depleted transplantation in children. This clonotype was counted a few times. Unique molecular identifiers tagged the TCRbeta library. MiXCR, run by TCRdb on the PCR reads, gives a single entry per CDR3 protein. The sample has about 270,000 distinct CDR3 sequences, over 8% seen once. CDR1 is DFQATT and CDR2 is SNEGSKA in the germline V gene (reference sequence). This CDR3 comprises 16 residues. Deletions cut 0 bases from V and 2 bases from J, with 15 bases between. This specimen was PBMCs from the stem cell graft donor, taken from the stem cell graft. This receptor was obtained from a human donor who donated a stem cell graft to a child with SCID. The chain links TRBV20-1 to TRBJ2-3, with a weak D call TRBD1 (6 bases). In DNA form, the CDR3 reads TGCAGTGCTAGAGATTCCAGGACAGCTTTCACAGATACGCAGTATTTT. As protein: CSARDSRTAFTDTQYF.